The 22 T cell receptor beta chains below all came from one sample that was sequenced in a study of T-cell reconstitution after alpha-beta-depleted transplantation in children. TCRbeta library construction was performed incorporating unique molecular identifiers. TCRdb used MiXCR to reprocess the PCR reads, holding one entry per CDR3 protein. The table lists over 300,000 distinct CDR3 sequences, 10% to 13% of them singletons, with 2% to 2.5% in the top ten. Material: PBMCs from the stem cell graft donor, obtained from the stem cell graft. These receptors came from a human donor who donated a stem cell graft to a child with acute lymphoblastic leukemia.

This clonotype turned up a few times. The CDR3 DNA reads as TGTGCCAGCAGCCCCGACAGTTTAGCCTACGAGCAGTACTTC. Protein: CASSPDSLAYEQYF. V usage is TRBV6-2 or TRBV6-3 and J usage is TRBJ2-7; a possible D gene is TRBD1 (5 bases). V shed 6 bases and J shed 2 bases, with 14 bases lying between them. The CDR3 has 14 residues. Germline assignment: CDR1 MNHEY and CDR2 SVGEGT.

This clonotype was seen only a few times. Here the CDR3 DNA reads TGTGCCAGCAGTTACGGTGTGGGAGGGCCCACCTACGAGCAGTACTTC. Amino acid sequence: CASSYGVGGPTYEQYF. The V call is TRBV6-2 or TRBV6-3, the J call TRBJ2-7; 7 positions agree with TRBD2. CDR3 length equals 16 residues. Losses at the gene ends were 2 bases for V and 2 bases for J; bases not matched to a gene: 9. From germline, CDR1 is MNHEY and CDR2 SVGEGT.

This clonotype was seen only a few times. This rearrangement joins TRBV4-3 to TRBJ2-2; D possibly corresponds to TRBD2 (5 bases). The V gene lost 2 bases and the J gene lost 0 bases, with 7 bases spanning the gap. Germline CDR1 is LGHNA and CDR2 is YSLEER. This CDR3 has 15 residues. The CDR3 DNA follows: TGCGCCAGCAGCCAACCCGGGACGAACACCGGGGAGCTGTTTTTT. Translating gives CASSQPGTNTGELFF.

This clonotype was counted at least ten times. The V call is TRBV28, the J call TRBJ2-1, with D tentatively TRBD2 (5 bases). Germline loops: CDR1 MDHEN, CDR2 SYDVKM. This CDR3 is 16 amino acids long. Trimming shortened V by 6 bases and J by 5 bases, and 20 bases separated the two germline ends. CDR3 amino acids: CASSPLRGTRNNEQFF. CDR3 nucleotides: TGTGCCAGCAGCCCTCTCCGGGGTACTCGGAACAATGAGCAGTTCTTC. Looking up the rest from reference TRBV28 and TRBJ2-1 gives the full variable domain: DVKVTQSSRYLVKRTGEKVFLECVQDMDHENMFWYRQDPGLGLRLIYFSYDVKMKEKGDIPEGYSVSREKKERFSLILESASTNQTSMYLCASSPLRGTRNNEQFFGPGTRLTVL.

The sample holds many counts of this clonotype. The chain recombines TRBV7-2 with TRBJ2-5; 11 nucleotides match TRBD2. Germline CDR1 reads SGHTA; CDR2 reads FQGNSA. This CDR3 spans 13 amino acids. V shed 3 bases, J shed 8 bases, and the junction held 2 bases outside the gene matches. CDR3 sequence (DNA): TGTGCCAGCAGCTTCCGACTAGCGGGAACCCAGTACTTC. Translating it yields CASSFRLAGTQYF.

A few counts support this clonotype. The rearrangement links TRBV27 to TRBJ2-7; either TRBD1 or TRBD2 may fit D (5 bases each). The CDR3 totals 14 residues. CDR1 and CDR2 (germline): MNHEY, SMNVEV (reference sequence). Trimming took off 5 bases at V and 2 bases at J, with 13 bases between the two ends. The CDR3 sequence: CASSLRDGPYEQYF. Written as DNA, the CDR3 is TGTGCCAGCAGTCTCCGGGACGGCCCCTACGAGCAGTACTTC.

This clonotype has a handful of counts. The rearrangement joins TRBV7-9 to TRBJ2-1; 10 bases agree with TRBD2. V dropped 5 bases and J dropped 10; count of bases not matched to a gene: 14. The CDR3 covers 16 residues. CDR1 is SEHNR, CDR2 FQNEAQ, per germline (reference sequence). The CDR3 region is CASSLSPSSGSNEQFF. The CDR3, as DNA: TGTGCCAGCAGCCTATCCCCATCTAGCGGGAGCAACGAGCAGTTCTTC.

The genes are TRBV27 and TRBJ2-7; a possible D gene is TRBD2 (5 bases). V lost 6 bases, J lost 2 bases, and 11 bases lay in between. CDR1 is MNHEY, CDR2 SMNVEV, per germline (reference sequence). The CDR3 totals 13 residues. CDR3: CASRLSEPYEQYF. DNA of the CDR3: TGTGCCAGCAGACTTAGCGAGCCCTACGAGCAGTACTTC.

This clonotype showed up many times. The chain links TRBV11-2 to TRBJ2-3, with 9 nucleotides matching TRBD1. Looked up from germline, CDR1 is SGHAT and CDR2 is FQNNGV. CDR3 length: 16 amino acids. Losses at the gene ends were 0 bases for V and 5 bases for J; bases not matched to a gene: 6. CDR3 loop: CASSLDPGQGIDTQYF. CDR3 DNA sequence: TGTGCCAGCAGCTTAGATCCGGGACAGGGAATAGATACGCAGTATTTT.

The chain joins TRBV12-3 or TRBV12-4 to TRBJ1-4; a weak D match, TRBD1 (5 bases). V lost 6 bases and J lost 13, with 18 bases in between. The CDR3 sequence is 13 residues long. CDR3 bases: TGTGCCAGCAGCCAACTCACGACAGCTACACTGTTTTTT. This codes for CASSQLTTATLFF.

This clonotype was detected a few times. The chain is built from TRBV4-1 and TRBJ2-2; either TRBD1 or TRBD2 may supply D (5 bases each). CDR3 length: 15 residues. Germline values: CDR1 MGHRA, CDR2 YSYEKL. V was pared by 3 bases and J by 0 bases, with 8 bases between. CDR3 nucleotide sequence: TGCGCCAGCAGCCAGGAGGACACGAACACCGGGGAGCTGTTTTTT. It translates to CASSQEDTNTGELFF.

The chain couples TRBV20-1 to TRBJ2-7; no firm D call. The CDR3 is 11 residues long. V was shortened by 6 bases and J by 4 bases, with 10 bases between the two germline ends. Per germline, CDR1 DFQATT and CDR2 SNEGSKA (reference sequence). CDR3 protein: CSAIRRYEQYF. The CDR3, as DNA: TGCAGTGCAATAAGGCGATACGAGCAGTACTTC.

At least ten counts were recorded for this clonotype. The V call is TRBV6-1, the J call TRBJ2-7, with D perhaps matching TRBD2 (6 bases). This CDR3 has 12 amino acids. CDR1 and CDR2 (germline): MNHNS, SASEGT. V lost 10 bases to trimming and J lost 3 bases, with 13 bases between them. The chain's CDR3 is CATNSGVYEQYF. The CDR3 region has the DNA TGTGCCACCAATAGCGGTGTCTACGAGCAGTACTTC.

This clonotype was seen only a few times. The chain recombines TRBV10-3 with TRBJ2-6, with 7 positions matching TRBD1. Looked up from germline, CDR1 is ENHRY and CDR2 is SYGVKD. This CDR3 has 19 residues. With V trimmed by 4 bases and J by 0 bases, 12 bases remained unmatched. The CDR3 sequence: CAISGKGAVLLSGANVLTF. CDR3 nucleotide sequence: TGTGCCATCAGTGGTAAGGGGGCCGTACTACTCTCTGGGGCCAACGTCCTGACTTTC.

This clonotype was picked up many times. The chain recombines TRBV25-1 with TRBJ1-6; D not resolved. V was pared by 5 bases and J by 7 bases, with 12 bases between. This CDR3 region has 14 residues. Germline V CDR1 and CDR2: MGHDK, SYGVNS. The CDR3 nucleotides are TGTGCCAGCAGTAAGATACAGCAGAATTCACCCCTCCACTTT. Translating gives CASSKIQQNSPLHF. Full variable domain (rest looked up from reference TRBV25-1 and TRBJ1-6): EADIYQTPRYLVIGTGKKITLECSQTMGHDKMYWYQQDPGMELHLIHYSYGVNSTEKGDLSSESTVSRIRTEHFPLTLESARPSHTSQYLCASSKIQQNSPLHFGNGTRLTVT.

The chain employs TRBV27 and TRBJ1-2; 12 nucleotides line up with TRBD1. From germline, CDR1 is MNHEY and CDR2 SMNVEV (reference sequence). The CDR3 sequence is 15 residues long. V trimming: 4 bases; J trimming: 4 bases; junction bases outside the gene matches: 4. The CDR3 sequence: CASSSPGQGAYGYTF. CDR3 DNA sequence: TGTGCCAGCAGTTCACCGGGACAGGGGGCCTATGGCTACACCTTC.

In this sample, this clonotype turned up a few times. The CDR3 spells CASSLNPGANTEAFF. For the CDR3, the DNA is TGTGCCAGCAGCTTAAATCCGGGCGCGAACACTGAAGCTTTCTTT. The J gene is TRBJ1-1, the V gene TRBV7-3; D ambiguous. Per germline, CDR1 SGHTA and CDR2 FQGTGA. Trimming left V 1 base short and J 1 base short, with 10 bases between. The CDR3 contains 15 residues. Drawing the rest from reference TRBV7-3 and TRBJ1-1, the complete variable domain is GAGVSQTPSNKVTEKGKYVELRCDPISGHTALYWYRQSLGQGPEFLIYFQGTGAADDSGLPNDRFFAVRPEGSVSTLKIQRTERGDSAVYLCASSLNPGANTEAFFGQGTRLTVV.

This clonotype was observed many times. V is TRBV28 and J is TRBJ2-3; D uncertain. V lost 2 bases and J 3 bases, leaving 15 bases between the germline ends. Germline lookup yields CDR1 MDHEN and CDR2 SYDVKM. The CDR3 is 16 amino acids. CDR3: CASSLRRDRATDTQYF. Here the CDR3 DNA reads TGTGCCAGCAGTTTAAGGCGCGACCGGGCAACAGATACGCAGTATTTT.

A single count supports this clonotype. The CDR3 reads CAISGARDQPQHF. CDR3 DNA: TGTGCCATCTCGGGGGCGCGGGATCAGCCCCAGCATTTT. The chain combines TRBV10-3 with TRBJ1-5, with a tentative D call TRBD1 (6 bases). From germline, CDR1 is ENHRY and CDR2 SYGVKD. V was trimmed by 8 bases and J by 5 bases, leaving 13 bases between them. This CDR3 region has 13 residues.

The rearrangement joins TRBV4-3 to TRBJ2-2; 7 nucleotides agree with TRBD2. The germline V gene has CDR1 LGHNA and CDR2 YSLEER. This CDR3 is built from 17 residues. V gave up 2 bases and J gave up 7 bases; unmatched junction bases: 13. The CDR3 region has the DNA TGCGCCAGCAGCCAACGTCGAATGGCGGGAGTTCTCGGGGAGCTGTTTTTT. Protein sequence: CASSQRRMAGVLGELFF.

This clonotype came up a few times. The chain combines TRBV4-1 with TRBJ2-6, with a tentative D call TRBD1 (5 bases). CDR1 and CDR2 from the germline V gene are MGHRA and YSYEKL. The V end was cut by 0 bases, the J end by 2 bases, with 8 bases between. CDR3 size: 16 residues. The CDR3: CASSQEGVPGANVLTF. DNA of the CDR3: TGCGCCAGCAGCCAAGAAGGGGTGCCTGGGGCCAACGTCCTGACTTTC.

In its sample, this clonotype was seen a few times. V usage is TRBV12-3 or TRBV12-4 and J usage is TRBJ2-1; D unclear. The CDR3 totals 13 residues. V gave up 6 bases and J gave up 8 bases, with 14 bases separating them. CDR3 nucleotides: TGTGCCAGCAGCCACCCACCCCCGGATGAGCAGTTCTTC. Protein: CASSHPPPDEQFF.